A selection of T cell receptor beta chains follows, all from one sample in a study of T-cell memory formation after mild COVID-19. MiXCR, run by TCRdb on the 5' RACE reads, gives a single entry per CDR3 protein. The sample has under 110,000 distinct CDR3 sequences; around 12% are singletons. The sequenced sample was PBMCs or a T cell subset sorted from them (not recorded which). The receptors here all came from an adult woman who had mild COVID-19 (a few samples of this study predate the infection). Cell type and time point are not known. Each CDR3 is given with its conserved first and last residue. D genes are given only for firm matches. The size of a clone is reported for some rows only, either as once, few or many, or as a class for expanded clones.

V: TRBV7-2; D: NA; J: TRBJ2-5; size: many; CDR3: CASSLTGSSQETQYF; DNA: TGTGCCAGCAGCTTAACTGGGAGCAGCCAAGAGACCCAGTACTTC
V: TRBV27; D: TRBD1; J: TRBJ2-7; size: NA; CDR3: CANATGTGDLGQYF; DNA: TGTGCCAACGCGACCGGGACAGGGGATTTGGGGCAGTACTTC
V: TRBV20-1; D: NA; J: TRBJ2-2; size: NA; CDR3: CSARDYRADTGELFF; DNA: TGCAGTGCTAGAGATTACAGGGCGGACACCGGGGAGCTGTTTTTT
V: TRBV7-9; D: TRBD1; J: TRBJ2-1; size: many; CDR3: CASTGGSSYNEQFF; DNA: TGTGCCAGCACAGGGGGTAGCTCCTACAATGAGCAGTTCTTC
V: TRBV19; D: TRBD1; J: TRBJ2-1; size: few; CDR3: CASSTRDSYYNEQFF; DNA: TGTGCCAGTAGTACCCGGGACAGCTACTACAATGAGCAGTTCTTC
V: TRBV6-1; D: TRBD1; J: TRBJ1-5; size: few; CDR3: CANHRGYCQPQHF; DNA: TGTGCCAATCACAGGGGTTATTGTCAGCCCCAGCATTTT
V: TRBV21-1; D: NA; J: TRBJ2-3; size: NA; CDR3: CASSKGRGEITDTQYF; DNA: TGTGCCAGCAGCAAAGGAAGGGGGGAGATCACAGATACGCAGTATTTT
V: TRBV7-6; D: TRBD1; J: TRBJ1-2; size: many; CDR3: CASSLRQGEAYGYTF; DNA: TGTGCCAGCAGCCTCAGACAGGGTGAGGCCTATGGCTACACCTTC
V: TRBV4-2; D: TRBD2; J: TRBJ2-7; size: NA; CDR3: CASSQDHLAGDEQYF; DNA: TGTGCCAGCAGCCAAGATCACCTAGCGGGAGACGAGCAGTACTTC
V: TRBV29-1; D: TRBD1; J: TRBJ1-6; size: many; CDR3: CSVKDRGADNSPLHF; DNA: TGCAGCGTTAAAGACAGGGGGGCCGATAATTCACCCCTCCACTTT
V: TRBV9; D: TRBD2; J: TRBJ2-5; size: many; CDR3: CASSVTSGVQETQYF; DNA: TGTGCCAGCAGCGTTACTAGCGGGGTACAAGAGACCCAGTACTTC
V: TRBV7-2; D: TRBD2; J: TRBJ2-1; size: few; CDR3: CASSFGTSGYNEQFF; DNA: TGTGCCAGCAGCTTCGGGACTAGCGGCTACAATGAGCAGTTCTTC
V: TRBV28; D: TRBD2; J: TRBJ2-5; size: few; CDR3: CASTILAGAQETQYF; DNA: TGTGCCAGTACCATACTAGCGGGAGCTCAAGAGACCCAGTACTTC
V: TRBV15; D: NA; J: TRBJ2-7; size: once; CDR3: CATSRDRGAPEQYF; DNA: TGTGCCACCAGCAGAGATCGCGGGGCGCCCGAGCAGTACTTC
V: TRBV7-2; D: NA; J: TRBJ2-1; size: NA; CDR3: CASSLVEGRLGSYEQFF; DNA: TGTGCCAGCAGCTTAGTAGAGGGGAGGTTGGGTTCGTATGAGCAGTTCTTC
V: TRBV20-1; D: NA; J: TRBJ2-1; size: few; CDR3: CSARDTDFSRYNEQFF; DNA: TGCAGTGCTAGAGATACCGACTTCTCTAGGTACAATGAGCAGTTCTTC
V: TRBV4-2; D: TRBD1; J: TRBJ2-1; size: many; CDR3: CASSHPPGQGGDEQFF; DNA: TGTGCCAGCAGCCATCCACCGGGACAGGGGGGGGATGAGCAGTTCTTC
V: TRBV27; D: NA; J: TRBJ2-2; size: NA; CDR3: CASSSGVANTGELFF; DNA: TGTGCCAGCAGTTCAGGGGTGGCGAACACCGGGGAGCTGTTTTTT
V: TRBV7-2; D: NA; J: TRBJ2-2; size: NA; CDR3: CASSSGTGWELFF; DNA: TGTGCCAGCAGCTCGGGGACCGGGTGGGAGCTGTTTTTT
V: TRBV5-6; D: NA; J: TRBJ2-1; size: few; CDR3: CASSLAPSPNYNEQFF; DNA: TGTGCCAGCAGCTTGGCTCCCTCGCCGAACTACAATGAGCAGTTCTTC
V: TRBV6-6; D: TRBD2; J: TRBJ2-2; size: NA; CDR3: CASSLHITVLADTGELFF; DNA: TGTGCCAGCAGCCTACATATAACGGTACTAGCGGACACCGGGGAGCTGTTTTTT
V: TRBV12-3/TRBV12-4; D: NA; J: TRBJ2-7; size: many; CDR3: CASSPLAELIYEQYF; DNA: TGTGCCAGCAGCCCACTAGCAGAGCTTATTTACGAGCAGTACTTC
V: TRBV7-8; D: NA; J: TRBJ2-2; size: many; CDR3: CASFPSLGLSTGELFF; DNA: TGTGCCAGCTTTCCCTCTCTGGGACTGTCCACCGGGGAGCTGTTTTTT
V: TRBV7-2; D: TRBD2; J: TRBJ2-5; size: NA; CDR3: CASSSSFFGGQETQYF; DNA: TGTGCCAGCAGCTCCTCCTTTTTCGGGGGGCAAGAGACCCAGTACTTC
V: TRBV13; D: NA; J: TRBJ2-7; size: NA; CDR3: CASSSISYEQYF; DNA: TGTGCCAGCAGCTCCATTTCCTACGAGCAGTACTTC
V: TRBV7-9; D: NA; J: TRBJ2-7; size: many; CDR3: CASSLWGYEQYF; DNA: TGTGCCAGCAGTTTATGGGGCTACGAGCAGTACTTC
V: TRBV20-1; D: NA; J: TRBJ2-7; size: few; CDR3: CSASGAQYEQYF; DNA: TGCAGTGCTAGTGGGGCGCAGTACGAGCAGTACTTC
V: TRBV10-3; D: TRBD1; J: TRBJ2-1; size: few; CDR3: CAISEPVTGDNEQFF; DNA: TGTGCCATCAGTGAACCGGTGACAGGGGACAATGAGCAGTTCTTC
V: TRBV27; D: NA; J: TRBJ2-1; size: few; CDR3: CASSYLYSYNEQFF; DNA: TGTGCCAGCAGTTACCTATACTCCTACAATGAGCAGTTCTTC
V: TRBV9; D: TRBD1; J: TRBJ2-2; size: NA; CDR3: CASSVARQGDTGELFF; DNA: TGTGCCAGCAGCGTAGCTCGACAGGGGGACACCGGGGAGCTGTTTTTT
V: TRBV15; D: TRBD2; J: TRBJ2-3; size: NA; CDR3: CATSSVDMVAGVNTDTQYF; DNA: TGTGCCACCAGCAGTGTAGATATGGTCGCGGGAGTAAACACAGATACGCAGTATTTT
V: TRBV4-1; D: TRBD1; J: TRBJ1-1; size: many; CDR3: CASSQSRDRVFFSPNTEAFF; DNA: TGCGCCAGCAGCCAATCCCGGGACAGGGTGTTTTTTTCTCCGAACACTGAAGCTTTCTTT
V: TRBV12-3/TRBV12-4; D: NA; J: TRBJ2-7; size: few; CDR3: CASGGAWEQYF; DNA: TGTGCCAGCGGCGGAGCTTGGGAGCAGTACTTC
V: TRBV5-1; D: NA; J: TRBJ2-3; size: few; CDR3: CASSLDLDSTDTQYF; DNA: TGCGCCAGCAGCTTGGACCTCGACAGCACAGATACGCAGTATTTT
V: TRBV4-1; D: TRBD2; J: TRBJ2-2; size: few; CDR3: CASSQRLAGVTGELFF; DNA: TGCGCCAGCAGCCAGAGACTAGCGGGGGTGACCGGGGAGCTGTTTTTT
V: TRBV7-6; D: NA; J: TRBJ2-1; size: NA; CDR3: CASSPGWRSTYNEQFF; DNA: TGTGCCAGCAGCCCGGGATGGCGGTCAACCTACAATGAGCAGTTCTTC
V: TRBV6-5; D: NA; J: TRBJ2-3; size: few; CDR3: CASSYEGHYTDTQYF; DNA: TGTGCCAGCAGTTACGAGGGACATTACACAGATACGCAGTATTTT
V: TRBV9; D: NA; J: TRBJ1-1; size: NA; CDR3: CASSSTVREDTEAFF; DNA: TGTGCCAGCAGCTCAACAGTCAGGGAAGACACTGAAGCTTTCTTT
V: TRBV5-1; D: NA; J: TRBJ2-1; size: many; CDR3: CASSPNPPVGANNEQFF; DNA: TGCGCCAGCAGCCCTAACCCCCCGGTTGGCGCTAACAATGAGCAGTTCTTC
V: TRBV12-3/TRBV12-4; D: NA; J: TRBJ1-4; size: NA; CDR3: CASSWAVPNEKLFF; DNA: TGTGCCAGCAGTTGGGCGGTACCAAATGAAAAACTGTTTTTT